Sequencing of this T cell receptor (beta chain) was carried out in a study of T cells in women clearing cervical HPV infection. Notes on the study in general: Unknown T-cell numbers per sample may underlie the richness differences. Repertoire richness, not evenness, was significantly elevated in CIN3+ cases versus controls. Cases and controls were distinguished at AUC 0.83 by richness and V genes.

The germline gives CDR1 SNHLY, CDR2 FYNNEI. The CDR3 contains 13 residues. V lost 6 bases to trimming and J lost 3 bases, with 9 bases between them. TCRdb's copy holds only in-frame clones and misses some; the assay was immunoSEQ multiplex PCR. This table holds about 39,000 clones. MY09/MY11 PCR detected cervical HPV DNA; dot-blot assigned genotypes. On this clone itself: Its antigen is not identified. The CDR3 extends 3 residues past the end of the read, so its final part is completed from the germline J gene.

Input material: blood buffy coat. The source of this sequence is a woman aged 18 to 75 with a cervical HPV16 infection that either progressed to CIN3+ or cleared (not recorded which). The chain joins TRBV2 to TRBJ2-1, with D tentatively TRBD1 or TRBD2 (6 bases each). The CDR3 bases that were read are TGTGCCAGCAGGCGGGACAACTACAATGAG. It specifies CASRRDNYNE. The CDR3 in full is CASRRDNYNEQFF. The variable domain in full, with the rest retrieved from reference TRBV2 and TRBJ2-1, is EPEVTQTPSHQVTQMGQEVILRCVPISNHLYFYWYRQILGQKVEFLVSFYNNEISEKSEIFDDQFSVERPDGSNFTLKIRSTKLEDSAMYFCASRRDNYNEQFFGPGTRLTVL.